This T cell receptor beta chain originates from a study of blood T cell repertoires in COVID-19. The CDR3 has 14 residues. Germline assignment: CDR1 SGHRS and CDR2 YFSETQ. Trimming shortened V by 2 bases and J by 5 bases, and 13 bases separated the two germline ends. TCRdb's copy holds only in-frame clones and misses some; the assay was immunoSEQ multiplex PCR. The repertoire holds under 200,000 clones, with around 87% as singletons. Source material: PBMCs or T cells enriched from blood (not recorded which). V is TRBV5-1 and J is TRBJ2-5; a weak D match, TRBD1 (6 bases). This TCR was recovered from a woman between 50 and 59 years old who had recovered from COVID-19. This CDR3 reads CASSFGGPGETQYF. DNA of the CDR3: TGCGCCAGCAGCTTTGGGGGCCCGGGGGAGACCCAGTACTTC.